Presented here are 29 T cell receptor beta chains from one specimen sequenced in a study of blood T cell repertoires in COVID-19. The table came from immunoSEQ multiplex PCR; TCRdb's copy has only in-frame clones and leaves some out. Among fewer than 400,000 clones listed, just under 90% were seen once. Sample: PBMCs or T cells enriched from blood (not recorded which). The receptors were sampled from a woman aged 25 to 39 who had recovered from COVID-19.

The chain is built from TRBV7-9 and TRBJ1-4; D unresolved. Germline V gene data show CDR1 as SEHNR and CDR2 as FQNEAQ (reference sequence). V lost 4 bases, J lost 7 bases, and 13 bases lay in between. The CDR3 runs to 14 residues. DNA for the CDR3: TGTGCCAGCAGCTACGACTTCGTTACTGAAAAACTGTTTTTT. Translating it yields CASSYDFVTEKLFF.

In DNA form, the CDR3 reads TGTGCCAGCAGCTTGACGGCTAACTATGGCTACACCTTC. This sequence encodes CASSLTANYGYTF. This chain joins TRBV5-6 and TRBJ1-2; unclear D gene. The V gene lost 1 base and the J gene lost 0 bases, with 4 bases spanning the gap. This CDR3 has 13 amino acids. Germline V lookup: CDR1 SGHDT, CDR2 YYEEEE.

This rearrangement joins TRBV24-1 to TRBJ2-1, with D possibly being TRBD1 (5 bases). CDR1 and CDR2 from the germline V gene are KGHDR and SFDVKD. V was shortened by 0 bases and J by 9 bases, with 17 bases between the two germline ends. The CDR3 length is 16 residues. Here the CDR3 reads CATSDLLAGRQSEQFF. DNA for the CDR3: TGTGCCACCAGTGATTTGCTGGCAGGGCGGCAAAGTGAGCAGTTCTTC.

The chain combines TRBV9 with TRBJ2-4, with D possibly matching TRBD2 (6 bases). V dropped 0 bases and J dropped 3 bases, with 19 bases sitting between them. Per germline, CDR1 SGDLS and CDR2 YYNGEE. The CDR3 loop spans 18 amino acids. Written as DNA, the CDR3 is TGTGCCAGCAGCGTAGGGGGGGATAAAGGGTTGGACAAAAACATTCAGTACTTC. Amino acid sequence: CASSVGGDKGLDKNIQYF.

The chain carries TRBV5-8 and TRBJ1-1; 12 bases agree with TRBD1. CDR1 and CDR2 from the germline V gene are SGHTS and YDEGEE. The CDR3 runs to 15 residues. Trimming took 6 bases from V and 10 from J; bases not matched to a gene: 13. For the CDR3, the DNA is TGTGCCAGCAATTTTCCCGGGACAGGGGGCATTGTAGCTTTCTTT. Protein: CASNFPGTGGIVAFF.

The chain is built from TRBV5-1 and TRBJ2-2, with D perhaps TRBD1 (5 bases). Between the trimmed V and J ends, which lost 0 bases and 6 bases, there was a span of 21 bases. Germline loops: CDR1 SGHRS, CDR2 YFSETQ. The CDR3 is 18 residues long. CDR3 sequence reads: CASSLDFVGQLRAGELFF. The CDR3 DNA is TGCGCCAGCAGCTTGGATTTTGTGGGGCAGCTCCGGGCCGGGGAGCTGTTTTTT.

CDR3 sequence reads: CASTGRGATNEKLFF. The CDR3 nucleotides are TGTGCCAGCACGGGTAGGGGCGCAACTAATGAAAAACTGTTTTTT. The chain links TRBV25-1 to TRBJ1-4; possible D gene TRBD1, 5 bases. CDR1 is MGHDK and CDR2 is SYGVNS in the germline V gene. This CDR3 comprises 15 residues. Trimming stripped 7 bases from V and 0 bases from J, with 12 bases between.

The rearrangement uses TRBV12-5 and TRBJ2-7; D possibly corresponds to TRBD2 (5 bases). The CDR3 runs 11 residues. Germline values: CDR1 LGHNT, CDR2 FRNRAP. Between the trimmed V and J ends, which lost 7 bases and 4 bases, there was a span of 8 bases. CDR3 residues: CASAGIYEQYF. CDR3 sequence (DNA): TGTGCTAGTGCGGGGATATACGAGCAGTACTTC. The variable domain in full, with the rest retrieved from reference TRBV12-5 and TRBJ2-7, is DARVTQTPRHKVTEMGQEVTMRCQPILGHNTVFWYRQTMMQGLELLAYFRNRAPLDDSGMPKDRFSAEMPDATLATLKIQPSEPRDSAVYFCASAGIYEQYFGPGTRLTVT.

CDR3 sequence reads: CASSEGLAGVDEQFF. CDR3 DNA sequence: TGCGCCAGCAGTGAGGGACTAGCGGGAGTCGATGAGCAGTTCTTC. This chain connects TRBV10-2 to TRBJ2-1; TRBD2 matches 13 bases. V lost 2 bases to trimming and J lost 8 bases; unmatched junction nucleotides: 3. The CDR3 length is 15 residues. Looked up from germline, CDR1 is WSHSY and CDR2 is SAAADI.

CDR3 in DNA: TGTGCCAGCAGGGAAGCCGGGACTAGCGGCTACGAGCAGTACTTC. Its translation: CASREAGTSGYEQYF. The chain recombines TRBV28 with TRBJ2-7; 11 bases align to TRBD2. Germline V CDR1 and CDR2: MDHEN, SYDVKM. Unmatched junction bases numbered 7, after V lost 6 bases and J lost 3 bases. The CDR3 has 15 amino acids.

V gene TRBV15 combines with J gene TRBJ2-1, with TRBD2 identical over 13 bases. CDR3 length: 16 residues. With 5 bases clipped from V and 1 base from J, the junction kept 2 bases outside the gene matches. Germline loops: CDR1 LNHNV, CDR2 YYDKDF (reference sequence). The CDR3 protein is CATSVLAGGSYNEQFF. CDR3 nucleotides: TGTGCCACCAGCGTACTAGCGGGGGGGTCCTACAATGAGCAGTTCTTC.

With respect to this clone: At one end, the junction sequence differs from germline, possibly due to a read error. The rearrangement joins TRBV7-9 to TRBJ1-2; perhaps TRBD1 as D (5 bases). The germline V gene encodes CDR1 SEHNR and CDR2 FQNEAQ (reference sequence). This CDR3 is 13 amino acids long. In DNA, the CDR3 is TGTGTCAGCAGCTTGGGGCAAATCAATGGCTACACCTTC. This gives the protein CVSSLGQINGYTF.

The rearrangement links TRBV10-1 to TRBJ1-3, with 7 bases that match TRBD1. V lost 6 bases, J lost 0 bases, and 11 bases stayed unmatched. CDR1 and CDR2 (germline): WNHNN, SYGVQD (reference sequence). CDR3 length equals 17 residues. The CDR3 spells CASREGQSNHSGNTIYF. The CDR3 region has the DNA TGCGCCAGCAGGGAGGGACAGAGCAACCACTCTGGAAACACCATATATTTT.

The V call is TRBV5-4, the J call TRBJ2-2, with 7 bases aligning to TRBD1. CDR3 length: 14 residues. V lost 0 bases, J lost 6 bases, and 2 bases stayed unmatched. Germline V gene data show CDR1 as SGHNT and CDR2 as YYREEE (reference sequence). The CDR3: CASSLGDRPGELFF. In DNA form, the CDR3 reads TGTGCCAGCAGCTTGGGGGACAGACCCGGGGAGCTGTTTTTT.

As concerns this clone: One end of the junction is discordant with germline, which a read error may explain. V and J are TRBV7-7 and TRBJ2-1; D is perhaps TRBD2 (5 bases). Germline CDR1 reads SSHAT; CDR2 reads FNYEAQ (reference sequence). The CDR3 runs to 13 residues. The CDR3 bases are TGTGCTAGCAGCCTGAGCGGCGGCAATGAGCAGTTCTTC. Protein product: CASSLSGGNEQFF.

The chain employs TRBV5-4 and TRBJ2-7; D perhaps matches TRBD1 (6 bases). Trimming pared 2 bases from V and 2 bases from J, leaving 8 bases between. This CDR3 has 13 amino acids. Germline V gene data show CDR1 as SGHNT and CDR2 as YYREEE (reference sequence). The CDR3 reads CASSFGQTYEQYF. CDR3 nucleotides: TGTGCCAGCAGCTTCGGACAGACCTACGAGCAGTACTTC.

This clone was detected only once. The chain recombines TRBV5-1 with TRBJ2-7; 9 bases are shared with TRBD1. J lost 1 base, V lost 1 base, and 3 bases had no gene match. The CDR3 contains 15 residues. Germline CDR1 SGHRS, CDR2 YFSETQ. The CDR3 DNA is TGCGCCAGCAGCTTGAAGACAGGGGGATCCTACGAGCAGTACTTC. Protein: CASSLKTGGSYEQYF.

The chain combines TRBV5-4 with TRBJ2-5, with D possibly being TRBD1 (6 bases). The CDR3 loop spans 15 amino acids. The germline gives CDR1 SGHNT, CDR2 YYREEE (reference sequence). Trimming pared 0 bases from V and 2 bases from J, leaving 11 bases between. DNA of the CDR3: TGTGCCAGCAGCTTGGACCTTGGACAGCAAGAGACCCAGTACTTC. Protein: CASSLDLGQQETQYF.

As for this clone: Different DNA sequences within this sample yield the same CDR3. The gene calls are TRBV5-1 and TRBJ2-5; TRBD2 agrees at 9 bases. The CDR3 is 14 residues long. V shed 5 bases, J shed 2 bases, and the junction held 4 bases outside the gene matches. Germline-derived CDR1 and CDR2 are SGHRS and YFSETQ. The CDR3 region has the DNA TGCGCCAGCAGTTTCACTAGCGGGCAAGAGACCCAGTACTTC. Amino acid sequence: CASSFTSGQETQYF.

A word on this clone: Within the sample, other DNA sequences also encode this same CDR3. This chain uses TRBV25-1 with TRBJ2-7; 8 bases fit TRBD1. The CDR3 covers 13 residues. Germline V gene data show CDR1 as MGHDK and CDR2 as SYGVNS. Unmatched junction bases numbered 1, after V lost 6 bases and J lost 0 bases. The CDR3 region has the DNA TGTGCCAGCAGGGGGACAGGCTCCTACGAGCAGTACTTC. Its translation is CASRGTGSYEQYF.

The chain couples TRBV27 to TRBJ2-6; D uncertain. Germline V lookup: CDR1 MNHEY, CDR2 SMNVEV (reference sequence). Trimming took 2 bases from V and 3 from J, leaving 8 bases between them. CDR3 size: 15 residues. CDR3 amino acids: CASSLGGFGANVLTF. The CDR3 DNA follows: TGTGCCAGCAGTTTAGGCGGTTTTGGGGCCAACGTCCTGACTTTC.

V gene TRBV9 combines with J gene TRBJ2-3; 16 bases line up with TRBD2. The CDR3 loop spans 18 amino acids. J was trimmed by 1 base and V by 7 bases; bases with no gene match: 9. The V gene's germline CDR1 is SGDLS and CDR2 YYNGEE. In DNA, the CDR3 is TGTGCCAGCGTTGCCGGGACTAGCGGGGGGGACGGCACAGATACGCAGTATTTT. It encodes CASVAGTSGGDGTDTQYF. The full variable domain, its missing parts supplied by reference TRBV9 and TRBJ2-3, is DSGVTQTPKHLITATGQRVTLRCSPRSGDLSVYWYQQSLDQGLQFLIQYYNGEERAKGNILERFSAQQFPDLHSELNLSSLELGDSALYFCASVAGTSGGDGTDTQYFGPGTRLTVL.

A single count supports this clone. This sequence joins TRBV30 and TRBJ1-4; D perhaps matches TRBD1 (5 bases). The germline V and J ends were trimmed by 2 bases and 5 bases, with 9 bases remaining between them. Germline V lookup: CDR1 GTSNPN, CDR2 SVGIG (reference sequence). The length of the CDR3 is 13 residues. The CDR3 here is CAWSWRGNEKLFF. For the CDR3, the DNA is TGTGCCTGGAGTTGGAGGGGAAATGAAAAACTGTTTTTT.

The chain uses TRBV7-2 and TRBJ2-3; no clear D. The germline gives CDR1 SGHTA, CDR2 FQGNSA. The CDR3 extends over 15 amino acids. V lost 5 bases to trimming and J lost 5 bases, with 17 bases between them. CDR3 coding DNA: TGTGCCAGCAGCCCCTGGGTCCAGGTTAAAGATACGCAGTATTTT. Its protein product is CASSPWVQVKDTQYF.

V usage is TRBV3-1 (or the pseudogene TRBV3-2) and J usage is TRBJ2-1; tentative D call: TRBD2 (6 bases). This CDR3 has 16 residues. V lost 0 bases and J lost 3, with 12 bases in between. The germline V gene encodes CDR1 LGHDT and CDR2 YNNKEL (reference sequence). CDR3 in DNA: TGTGCCAGCAGCCAAGATCAGGGACTCCGCTACAATGAGCAGTTCTTC. Encoded protein: CASSQDQGLRYNEQFF.

This clone was recorded only once. The J gene is TRBJ1-1, the V gene TRBV6-5; 11 bases are a match to TRBD1. The CDR3 is made up of 15 amino acids. Germline V gene sequence: CDR1 MNHEY, CDR2 SVGAGI. The junction had 12 bases not matched to a gene; V was cut back by 11 bases and J by 4 bases. CDR3 region: CAGTGTGGFGTEAFF. The CDR3 region has the DNA TGTGCCGGAACCGGGACAGGGGGTTTCGGCACTGAAGCTTTCTTT.

The gene calls are TRBV27 and TRBJ2-7; D might be TRBD1 (6 bases). Germline CDR1 is MNHEY and CDR2 is SMNVEV (reference sequence). V was shortened by 3 bases and J by 0 bases, with 9 bases between the two germline ends. The CDR3 length is 14 residues. The CDR3 nucleotides read TGTGCCAGCAGTTTCAGGGGTTTCTCCTACGAGCAGTACTTC. Translating it yields CASSFRGFSYEQYF.

This rearrangement joins TRBV7-3 to TRBJ1-6, with 11 bases identical to TRBD1. The trim removed 3 bases at V and 6 bases at J, leaving 1 base unmatched. This CDR3 is built from 15 residues. Germline CDR1 is SGHTA and CDR2 is FQGTGA. The CDR3 is CASSFGQGANSPLHF. CDR3 nucleotide sequence: TGTGCCAGCAGCTTCGGACAGGGGGCTAATTCACCCCTCCACTTT.

The CDR3 sequence: CASSPRLRLDKHSYEQYF. In DNA form, the CDR3 reads TGCGCCAGCAGCCCGAGACTACGGTTAGACAAACACTCCTACGAGCAGTACTTC. The chain uses TRBV5-1 and TRBJ2-7; perhaps TRBD2 as D (5 bases). Trimming removed 4 bases at V and 0 bases at J, with 23 bases between. The CDR3 is 18 amino acids. The germline V gene encodes CDR1 SGHRS and CDR2 YFSETQ.